This T cell receptor beta chain emerged from a study of cytomegalovirus exposure and HLA in healthy donors. Study conclusions and caveats: A link between a missense DCLRE1C variant and TCR beta V- and J-gene trimming emerged from a later analysis.

The PCR had 60 Vbeta and 13 Jbeta primers. TCRdb's table, derived via immunoSEQ multiplex PCR, lists solely in-frame clones and lacks some. The repertoire holds roughly 70,000 clones, just under 75% seen once, with about an eighth in the top ten. Notes on this clone: Its antigen is as yet unknown.

Trimming cost V 0 bases and J 7 bases; bases outside gene matches: 9. Germline V gene data show CDR1 as MNHNS and CDR2 as SASEGT. The CDR3 has 16 amino acids. Not recorded for this donor was the CMV serostatus. The sample comprised PBMCs. The receptor was derived from a human donor in good health. The gene calls are TRBV6-1 and TRBJ1-5, with 7 positions matching TRBD1. The CDR3 nucleotides are TGTGCCAGCAGTGAAGCACGAAATAACAGGGGCCAGCCCCAGCATTTT. It codes for CASSEARNNRGQPQHF.